This entry lists 3 T cell receptor beta chains sequenced from one sample in a study of blood T cell repertoires in COVID-19. Some clones are missing from TCRdb's copy, which holds only in-frame ones; the method was immunoSEQ multiplex PCR. The table includes roughly 130,000 clones, 70% to 80% detected once. Sequencing input: peripheral blood. These receptors originate from a man aged 60 to 75 with acute or convalescent COVID-19.

V usage is TRBV15 and J usage is TRBJ1-5; possible D gene TRBD1, 6 bases. The CDR3 runs 16 residues. Trimming pared 1 base from V and 1 base from J, leaving 11 bases between. CDR1 is LNHNV and CDR2 is YYDKDF in the germline V gene (reference sequence). The CDR3: CATSRAGVTSNQPQHF. The CDR3 nucleotides read TGTGCCACCAGCAGAGCAGGGGTCACGAGCAATCAGCCCCAGCATTTT.

The rearrangement joins TRBV28 to TRBJ1-1, with 8 bases aligning to TRBD1. The CDR3 is 14 amino acids. Germline V lookup: CDR1 MDHEN, CDR2 SYDVKM. J gave up 1 base and V 4 bases, and 2 bases lay outside the gene matches. This chain's CDR3 is CASSSTGANTEAFF. The CDR3 nucleotides read TGTGCCAGCAGTTCGACAGGGGCGAACACTGAAGCTTTCTTT.

The J gene is TRBJ1-5, the V gene TRBV2; 9 nucleotides line up with TRBD1. Germline assignment: CDR1 SNHLY and CDR2 FYNNEI. V shed 1 base, J shed 7 bases, and the junction held 5 bases outside the gene matches. The CDR3 loop spans 15 amino acids. The CDR3 reads CASSEVTGGSQPQHF. CDR3 DNA: TGTGCCAGCAGTGAAGTCACAGGGGGCTCCCAGCCCCAGCATTTT.